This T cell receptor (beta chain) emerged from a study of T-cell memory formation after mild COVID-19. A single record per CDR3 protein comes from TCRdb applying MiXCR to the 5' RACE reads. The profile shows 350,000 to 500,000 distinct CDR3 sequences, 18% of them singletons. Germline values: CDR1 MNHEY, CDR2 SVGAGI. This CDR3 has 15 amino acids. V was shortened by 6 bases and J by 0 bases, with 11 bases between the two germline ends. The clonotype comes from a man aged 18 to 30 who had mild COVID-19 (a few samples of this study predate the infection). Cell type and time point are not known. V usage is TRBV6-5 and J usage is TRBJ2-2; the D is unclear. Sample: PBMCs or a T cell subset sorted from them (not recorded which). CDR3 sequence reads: CASSPSQPNTGELFF. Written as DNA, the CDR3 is TGTGCCAGCAGCCCCTCACAGCCGAACACCGGGGAGCTGTTTTTT.